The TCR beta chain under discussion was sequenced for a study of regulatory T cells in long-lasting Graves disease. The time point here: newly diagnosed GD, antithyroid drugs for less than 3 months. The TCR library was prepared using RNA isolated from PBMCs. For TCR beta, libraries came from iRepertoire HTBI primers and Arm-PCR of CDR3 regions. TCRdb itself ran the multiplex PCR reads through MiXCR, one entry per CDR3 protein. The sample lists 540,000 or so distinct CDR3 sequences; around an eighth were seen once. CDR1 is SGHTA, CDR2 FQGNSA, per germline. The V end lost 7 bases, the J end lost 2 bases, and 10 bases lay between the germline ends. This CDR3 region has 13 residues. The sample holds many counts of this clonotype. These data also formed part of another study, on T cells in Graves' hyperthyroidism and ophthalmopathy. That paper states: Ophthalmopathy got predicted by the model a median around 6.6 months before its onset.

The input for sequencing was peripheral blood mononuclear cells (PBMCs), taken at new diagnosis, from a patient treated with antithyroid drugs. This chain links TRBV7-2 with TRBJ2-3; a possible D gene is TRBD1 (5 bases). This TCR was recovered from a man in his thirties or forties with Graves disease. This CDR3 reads CASTQGVTDTQYF. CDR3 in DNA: TGTGCCAGCACCCAAGGGGTCACAGATACGCAGTATTTT.